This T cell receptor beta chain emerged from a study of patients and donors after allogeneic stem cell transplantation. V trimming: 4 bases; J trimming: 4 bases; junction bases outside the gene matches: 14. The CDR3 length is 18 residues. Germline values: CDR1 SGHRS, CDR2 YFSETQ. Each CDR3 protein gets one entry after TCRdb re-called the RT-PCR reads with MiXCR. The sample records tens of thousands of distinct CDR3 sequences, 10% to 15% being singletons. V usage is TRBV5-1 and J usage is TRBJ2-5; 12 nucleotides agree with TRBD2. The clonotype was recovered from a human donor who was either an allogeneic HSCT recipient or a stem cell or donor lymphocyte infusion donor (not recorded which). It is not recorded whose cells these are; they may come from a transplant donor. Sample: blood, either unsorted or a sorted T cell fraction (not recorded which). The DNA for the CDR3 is TGCGCCAGCAGCCCCCGATCCCTCTCACTAGCGGGAGGAGAGACCCAGTACTTC. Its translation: CASSPRSLSLAGGETQYF.